These 18 T cell receptor beta chains were sequenced from one sample in a study of Ad26.COV2.S vaccination and SARS-CoV-2 variants (dated by TCRdb to about 2021). The library was generated by the immunoSEQ multiplex PCR assay. Entries here come from immuneACCESS through TCRdb and include only in-frame sequences with V and J called. Some clones fail to appear in such tables; in the studies checked, an unresolved V gene covers under half of the shortfall, and the cause of the remainder is unknown. For this sample the table gives more than 400,000 clones, of which roughly 90% were detected only once. The top ten clonotypes cover around 1.8% of the sample. This sample's treatment or condition label indicates: 15 to 20 received Ad26.COV2.S at low or high dose, single or two shots; 5 received placebo; per-sample allocation not given. Repertoires of vaccine and placebo recipients were sequenced from samples taken on day 63 after the first injection.

The specimen was peripheral blood, collected in a trial of Ad26.COV2.S vaccine versus placebo. These receptors were obtained from a person aged 18-60 years who received the Ad26.COV2.S COVID-19 vaccine or a placebo.

The J gene is TRBJ1-3, the V gene TRBV5-6; TRBD1 matches 7 bases. The V gene end was trimmed by 4 bases and the J gene end by 2 bases; junction bases not matched to a gene: 6. Germline CDR1 SGHDT, CDR2 YYEEEE. This CDR3 spans 15 amino acids. As DNA, the CDR3 is TGTGCCAGCAGCCCCTTCGACAGGGCTGGAAACACCATATATTTT. It codes for CASSPFDRAGNTIYF.

This sequence joins TRBV7-6 and TRBJ2-1; the D is unclear. In germline, CDR1 is SGHVS, CDR2 FNYEAQ. This CDR3 is built from 19 residues. The V end was cut by 2 bases, the J end by 4 bases, with 24 bases between. CDR3 loop: CASSLSRSPLSNIYNEQFF. DNA for the CDR3: TGTGCCAGCAGCTTAAGCCGTAGCCCTCTATCTAACATATACAATGAGCAGTTCTTC.

V gene TRBV9 combines with J gene TRBJ1-5, with D possibly matching TRBD1 (5 bases). CDR3 size: 14 residues. The ends were cut back, 3 bases at V and 5 bases at J, with 12 bases in the middle. Per germline, CDR1 SGDLS and CDR2 YYNGEE. The CDR3: CASSAGDSYQPQHF. DNA for the CDR3: TGTGCCAGCAGCGCGGGAGACAGTTATCAGCCCCAGCATTTT.

The CDR3 loop reads CASSNTVGEQYF. The DNA for the CDR3 is TGTGCCAGCAGCAACACGGTAGGAGAGCAGTACTTC. The rearrangement uses TRBV7-9 and TRBJ2-7; no clear D gene. Germline assignment: CDR1 SEHNR and CDR2 FQNEAQ (reference sequence). The CDR3 spans 12 residues. The ends were cut back, 5 bases at V and 7 bases at J, with 12 bases in the middle.

The rearrangement uses TRBV11-3 and TRBJ2-7; 8 nucleotides match TRBD2. The CDR3 consists of 17 residues. Germline V gene sequence: CDR1 SGHNT, CDR2 YENEEA. V lost 5 bases, J lost 5 bases, and 17 bases stayed unmatched. For the CDR3, the DNA is TGTGCCAGCAGCCAAAATGGAAGAACCGGGGGGGCCAACGAGCAGTACTTC. Amino acid sequence: CASSQNGRTGGANEQYF. Full variable domain (remainder filled in from reference TRBV11-3 and TRBJ2-7): EAGVVQSPRYKIIEKKQPVAFWCNPISGHNTLYWYLQNLGQGPELLIRYENEEAVDDSQLPKDRFSAERLKGVDSTLKIQPAELGDSAVYLCASSQNGRTGGANEQYFGPGTRLTVT.

The V call is TRBV7-2, the J call TRBJ2-7, with TRBD2 matching over 10 bases. Trimming took 1 base from V and 4 from J; bases not matched to a gene: 13. Germline CDR1 reads SGHTA; CDR2 reads FQGNSA. The CDR3 loop spans 18 amino acids. The CDR3 sequence is CASSLGVGKGLAIYEQYF. Here the CDR3 DNA reads TGTGCCAGCAGCTTAGGAGTAGGGAAGGGACTAGCGATTTACGAGCAGTACTTC.

The CDR3 DNA is TGTGCCAGCAGCTTAAGGACTAGCGGCGCAGATACGCAGTATTTT. Protein sequence: CASSLRTSGADTQYF. V gene TRBV9 combines with J gene TRBJ2-3; 10 bases align to TRBD2. V dropped 4 bases and J dropped 4; count of bases not matched to a gene: 6. The CDR3 has 15 amino acids. CDR1 SGDLS and CDR2 YYNGEE come from the germline V gene.

This clone was detected only once. The rearrangement uses TRBV6-2 or TRBV6-3 and TRBJ1-1; D uncertain. V gave up 1 base and J gave up 5 bases, with 8 bases separating them. This CDR3 is 13 amino acids long. CDR1 is MNHEY, CDR2 SVGEGT, per germline. CDR3 bases: TGTGCCAGCAGTTACTTGCCTGGGACTGAAGCTTTCTTT. Amino acids: CASSYLPGTEAFF.

The genes are TRBV18 and TRBJ2-7; 10 bases fit TRBD1. CDR1 is KGHSH and CDR2 is LQKENI in the germline V gene. V was clipped by 4 bases and J by 7 bases; unmatched bases: 7. There are 14 residues in the CDR3. The CDR3 sequence: CASSQDRGATEQYF. CDR3 nucleotides: TGTGCCAGCTCACAGGACAGGGGGGCCACTGAGCAGTACTTC. Full variable domain (rest looked up from reference TRBV18 and TRBJ2-7): NAGVMQNPRHLVRRRGQEARLRCSPMKGHSHVYWYRQLPEEGLKFMVYLQKENIIDESGMPKERFSAEFPKEGPSILRIQQVVRGDSAAYFCASSQDRGATEQYFGPGTRLTVT.

The chain is built from TRBV4-3 and TRBJ2-5; TRBD2 agrees at 10 bases. Losses at the gene ends were 0 bases for V and 1 base for J; bases not matched to a gene: 8. Germline V lookup: CDR1 LGHNA, CDR2 YSLEER. The CDR3 contains 18 residues. CDR3 region: CASSQDRASGGSQETQYF. The CDR3 DNA reads as TGCGCCAGCAGCCAAGATAGGGCTAGCGGGGGCTCCCAAGAGACCCAGTACTTC.

The chain carries TRBV19 and TRBJ1-6; D unclear. The CDR3 has 11 amino acids. Germline V gene sequence: CDR1 LNHDA, CDR2 SQIVND (reference sequence). V was cut by 3 bases and J by 14 bases, with 8 bases left in between. CDR3 bases: TGTGCCAGTAGTATTGGAGGCACCCTCCACTTT. Translated: CASSIGGTLHF.

This chain links TRBV9 with TRBJ2-2, with 12 bases aligning to TRBD2. Germline V gene lookup returns CDR1 SGDLS and CDR2 YYNGEE. The CDR3 length is 16 residues. V lost 3 bases and J lost 4; bases outside the gene matches: 4. CDR3 nucleotide sequence: TGTGCCAGCAGCGGAACTAGCGGGGGGCCCACCGGGGAGCTGTTTTTT. Translating gives CASSGTSGGPTGELFF.

This sequence joins TRBV11-2 and TRBJ2-1, with 8 bases identical to TRBD2. Germline-derived CDR1 and CDR2 are SGHAT and FQNNGV. The CDR3 sequence is 15 residues long. With 5 bases clipped from V and 2 bases from J, the junction kept 5 bases outside the gene matches. CDR3 coding DNA: TGTGCCAGCAGCGGATTAGCGGGGACCTACAATGAGCAGTTCTTC. It translates to CASSGLAGTYNEQFF.

The rearrangement uses TRBV10-1 and TRBJ2-3; D is ambiguous. The germline V gene has CDR1 WNHNN and CDR2 SYGVQD (reference sequence). The ends were cut back, 4 bases at V and 3 bases at J, with 8 bases in the middle. There are 13 residues in the CDR3. Here the CDR3 DNA reads TGCGCCAGCAGTGTAGACCCGACAGATACGCAGTATTTT. Protein: CASSVDPTDTQYF.

The chain joins TRBV15 to TRBJ1-1; tentatively, D is TRBD1 (6 bases). V gave up 1 base and J gave up 8 bases, with 17 bases separating them. The CDR3 consists of 15 residues. CDR1 LNHNV and CDR2 YYDKDF come from the germline V gene (reference sequence). CDR3 in amino acids: CATSRAYGRGWEAFF. The CDR3 nucleotides are TGTGCCACCAGCAGAGCTTACGGCAGGGGATGGGAAGCTTTCTTT.

V usage is TRBV9 and J usage is TRBJ2-7; either TRBD1 or TRBD2 may fit D (5 bases each). CDR3 length: 16 residues. V was clipped by 4 bases and J by 0 bases, with 17 bases between them. The germline CDR1 and CDR2 sequences are SGDLS and YYNGEE. The CDR3 DNA follows: TGTGCCAGCAGCCCCCCAGGGACCTACCACTCCTACGAGCAGTACTTC. Translated: CASSPPGTYHSYEQYF. Supplemented by reference TRBV9 and TRBJ2-7, the full variable domain reads DSGVTQTPKHLITATGQRVTLRCSPRSGDLSVYWYQQSLDQGLQFLIQYYNGEERAKGNILERFSAQQFPDLHSELNLSSLELGDSALYFCASSPPGTYHSYEQYFGPGTRLTVT.

This sequence joins TRBV7-2 and TRBJ2-1; D gene unclear. CDR1 and CDR2 from the germline V gene are SGHTA and FQGNSA. Trimming removed 1 base from V and 2 bases from J, with 3 bases in between. The CDR3 contains 13 residues. The CDR3 coding sequence is TGTGCCAGCAGCTTAGGTACCTACAATGAGCAGTTCTTC. Translation: CASSLGTYNEQFF.

The rearrangement uses TRBV11-2 and TRBJ2-3, with 7 bases matching TRBD2. This CDR3 is built from 16 residues. The V gene's germline CDR1 is SGHAT and CDR2 FQNNGV. With 6 bases clipped from V and 0 bases from J, the junction kept 9 bases outside the gene matches. CDR3 coding DNA: TGTGCCAGCAGTTCTTCTAGCGGAGCTAGCACAGATACGCAGTATTTT. Amino acids: CASSSSSGASTDTQYF.